This section outlines one T cell receptor (beta chain) sequence together with its context. Its antigen is still unknown. An overlapping HIV-1 Gag peptide pool stimulated these cells at about 0.94 ug/peptide/mL. CD40L-negative CD69-negative CD45RO-high memory CD4+ T cells were sorted as populations depleted of antigen-responding cells. The data belong to a study of persistence of HIV-infected CD4 T cells. The libraries were made with immunoSEQ version 4 in survey mode. Repertoires were generated with immunoSEQ multiplex PCR, while TCRdb's copy carries only in-frame clones and drops some. The sample consists of about 60,000 clones, less than 85% of them appearing once. The V and J ends lost 1 base and 7 bases, in that order; junction bases with no gene match: 6. The germline gives CDR1 SGHDN, CDR2 FVKESK. The CDR3 consists of 15 residues.

The source was CD4+ T cells sorted from PBMCs after approximately 19-hour stimulation, collected from a patient who received antiretroviral therapy. The TCR comes from an adult man with HIV who was CMV-seropositive. J is TRBJ1-4 and V is TRBV14; 7 bases map to TRBD1. The chain's CDR3 is CASSQGAGGIEKLFF. In DNA form, the CDR3 reads TGTGCCAGCAGCCAAGGAGCAGGGGGTATTGAAAAACTGTTTTTT.